The clone carrying this T cell receptor (beta chain) has at least ten counts. What it binds is unknown. This entry comes from a study of immune heterogeneity within non-small cell lung tumors. Study observations and caveats: Largely distinct from one individual patient to the next were the high-frequency T-cell receptor beta clonotypes. Local tumor mutational burden showed a correlation with local T-cell clonality that was moderate but significant (R about 0.34).

It was with 32 V and 13 J primers that multiplex PCR amplified TCR beta CDR3. TCRdb redid the calling of the multiplex PCR reads with MiXCR, one entry per CDR3 protein. Of 10,000 to 15,000 distinct CDR3 sequences in the sample, 20% to 25% are singletons; the top ten hold roughly 12%. Bulk tumor genomic DNA constituted the template, at 550 to 750 ng per sample. Biopsies, several per primary tumor and spaced far apart, were collected during surgery. Patients with untreated, newly diagnosed non-small cell lung cancer underwent curative surgery. The V gene lost 2 bases and the J gene lost 1 base, with 21 bases spanning the gap. The CDR3 is made up of 19 amino acids. Germline-derived CDR1 and CDR2 are MDHEN and SYDVKM.

The sequence came from a man aged 50 to 59 with non-small cell lung cancer. The chain combines TRBV28 with TRBJ1-5; TRBD1 might be the D (5 bases). The specimen sequenced was lung tumor tissue. CDR3 bases: TGTGCCAGCAGTTTAAGAGGAATGGGGCGCGGGGAGAGCAATCAGCCCCAGCATTTT. This translates into CASSLRGMGRGESNQPQHF. Full variable domain (missing parts from reference TRBV28 and TRBJ1-5): DVKVTQSSRYLVKRTGEKVFLECVQDMDHENMFWYRQDPGLGLRLIYFSYDVKMKEKGDIPEGYSVSREKKERFSLILESASTNQTSMYLCASSLRGMGRGESNQPQHFGDGTRLSIL.